These T cell receptor beta chains were read from a single sample in a study of CD8 T cells in ankylosing spondylitis. TCRdb passed the 5' RACE reads through MiXCR, listing each CDR3 protein once. The sample includes around 120,000 distinct CDR3 sequences, 20% to 30% of them seen just once. Sample: synovial fluid, either unsorted or a sorted T cell fraction (not recorded which). Receptors were obtained from a male donor with ankylosing spondylitis. Each CDR3 is given with its conserved first and last residue. The order of the fields is CDR3 protein, J gene, V gene.

CDR3aa: CSARFDLAGGYNEQFF; j_gene: TRBJ2-1; v_gene: TRBV20-1
CDR3aa: CASGTGGIDEQYF; j_gene: TRBJ2-7; v_gene: TRBV18
CDR3aa: CSARDSTSSYNSPLHF; j_gene: TRBJ1-6; v_gene: TRBV20-1
CDR3aa: CASSPQGKANEKLFF; j_gene: TRBJ1-4; v_gene: TRBV7-9
CDR3aa: CASSQVGAANEKLFF; j_gene: TRBJ1-4; v_gene: TRBV14
CDR3aa: CATSPQGGRPYNEQFF; j_gene: TRBJ2-1; v_gene: TRBV15
CDR3aa: CASSLGLAGDVRFF; j_gene: TRBJ2-1; v_gene: TRBV11-2
CDR3aa: CATSEPGTSGRNEQFF; j_gene: TRBJ2-1; v_gene: TRBV24-1
CDR3aa: CASSLTGTTETQYF; j_gene: TRBJ2-5; v_gene: TRBV5-1
CDR3aa: CSATVLGGMNTGELFF; j_gene: TRBJ2-2; v_gene: TRBV20-1
CDR3aa: CASSSDRTDQPQHF; j_gene: TRBJ1-5; v_gene: TRBV12-3/TRBV12-4
CDR3aa: CASSGLQGRGQPQHF; j_gene: TRBJ1-5; v_gene: TRBV2
CDR3aa: CASRDRTFTDTQYF; j_gene: TRBJ2-3; v_gene: TRBV27
CDR3aa: CASSLNGAGTSGEQFF; j_gene: TRBJ2-1; v_gene: TRBV7-2
CDR3aa: CASSWDRGLNQPQHF; j_gene: TRBJ1-5; v_gene: TRBV5-5
CDR3aa: CASKGWTGGDGQFF; j_gene: TRBJ2-1; v_gene: TRBV27
CDR3aa: CASSQQTPYNEQFF; j_gene: TRBJ2-1; v_gene: TRBV16
CDR3aa: CASSQASIGTQYF; j_gene: TRBJ2-3; v_gene: TRBV3-1
CDR3aa: CASSRRDTNTGELFF; j_gene: TRBJ2-2; v_gene: TRBV7-9
CDR3aa: CASSWRGSLNTEAFF; j_gene: TRBJ1-1; v_gene: TRBV19
CDR3aa: CASSAPETSGRVGSYNEQFF; j_gene: TRBJ2-1; v_gene: TRBV6-2/TRBV6-3
CDR3aa: CASTLIAGGQETQYF; j_gene: TRBJ2-5; v_gene: TRBV7-2
CDR3aa: CASSYPRGETSTDTQYF; j_gene: TRBJ2-3; v_gene: TRBV9
CDR3aa: CASRPTGTHLAKNIQYF; j_gene: TRBJ2-4; v_gene: TRBV6-1
CDR3aa: CASSPGTNYGYTF; j_gene: TRBJ1-2; v_gene: TRBV18
CDR3aa: CSARGDRATEAFF; j_gene: TRBJ1-1; v_gene: TRBV20-1
CDR3aa: CASSPEGRGHEKLFF; j_gene: TRBJ1-4; v_gene: TRBV5-1
CDR3aa: CASSLATQQGVYNEQFF; j_gene: TRBJ2-1; v_gene: TRBV7-9
CDR3aa: CASTIYPGPQETQYF; j_gene: TRBJ2-5; v_gene: TRBV5-1
CDR3aa: CASSPTENTEAFF; j_gene: TRBJ1-1; v_gene: TRBV7-9
CDR3aa: CSARDNTGGNQPQHF; j_gene: TRBJ1-5; v_gene: TRBV20-1
CDR3aa: CASTRHSSHYGYTF; j_gene: TRBJ1-2; v_gene: TRBV12-3/TRBV12-4
CDR3aa: CASSYDFTGELFF; j_gene: TRBJ2-2; v_gene: TRBV6-6
CDR3aa: CASSQPGGLADTQYF; j_gene: TRBJ2-3; v_gene: TRBV3-1
CDR3aa: CAIRPQGTSGSGELFF; j_gene: TRBJ2-2; v_gene: TRBV10-3
CDR3aa: CASSLGTSELRGETQYF; j_gene: TRBJ2-5; v_gene: TRBV12-3/TRBV12-4
CDR3aa: CSASPTGISYNEQFF; j_gene: TRBJ2-1; v_gene: TRBV20-1
CDR3aa: CASTRGEINQPQHF; j_gene: TRBJ1-5; v_gene: TRBV6-1
CDR3aa: CASSSRTRGSEQYF; j_gene: TRBJ2-7; v_gene: TRBV6-5
CDR3aa: CATSRGALAFRRETQYF; j_gene: TRBJ2-5; v_gene: TRBV15
CDR3aa: CASSSFGQGFNQPQHF; j_gene: TRBJ1-5; v_gene: TRBV19
CDR3aa: CASMSRIHYEQYF; j_gene: TRBJ2-7; v_gene: TRBV25-1
CDR3aa: CASSFPRWGDEQFF; j_gene: TRBJ2-1; v_gene: TRBV7-2
CDR3aa: CASSQAAATNYGYTF; j_gene: TRBJ1-2; v_gene: TRBV4-2
CDR3aa: CASSLDRSWEQFF; j_gene: TRBJ2-1; v_gene: TRBV11-2
CDR3aa: CAITGGRASYNEQFF; j_gene: TRBJ2-1; v_gene: TRBV10-3
CDR3aa: CASSLEAGFLFWVGDEETQYF; j_gene: TRBJ2-5; v_gene: TRBV11-2